This T cell receptor beta chain was found in a study of cytomegalovirus exposure and HLA in healthy donors. Study conclusions and caveats: Cytomegalovirus association was listed for around 180 TCR beta chains. Subsequent analysis revealed that first-cohort TCR clusters tended to co-occur in the 130 or so validation repertoires.

Using immunoSEQ multiplex PCR, the repertoire was profiled, and TCRdb retains in-frame clones only, with some absent. The data show tens of thousands of clones, around 89% seen once. CDR1 is SEHNR, CDR2 FQNEAQ, per germline (reference sequence). Trimming stripped 3 bases from V and 0 bases from J, with 11 bases between. The length of the CDR3 is 15 residues. Among the 120 subjects of the validation cohort, separate from the approximately 700-subject first cohort, were the donors. Points on this clone: Its antigen is as yet unknown.

The receptor was derived from a young woman in good health and CMV-seronegative. This chain joins TRBV7-9 and TRBJ2-5; D ambiguous. Material: PBMCs. The CDR3 is CASSFSSAHQETQYF. In DNA form, the CDR3 reads TGTGCCAGCAGCTTCTCCAGTGCCCACCAAGAGACCCAGTACTTC.